This TCR beta chain was captured in a study of blood T cells in healthy people across ages. V lost 0 bases to trimming and J lost 6 bases; unmatched junction nucleotides: 15. CDR1 LGHNA and CDR2 YSLEER come from the germline V gene. CDR3 length: 18 residues. It was with a sample-barcoded 5' primer and a J-beta primer mix that a second PCR of about 6 to 11 cycles was run. Tagging of each cDNA molecule was performed by a template-switch adaptor with 12 random nucleotides. TCRdb re-analysed the 5' RACE reads in MiXCR, keeping a single row per CDR3 protein. The sample yields around 940,000 distinct CDR3 sequences, 51% seen once.

The sample was blood. This chain uses TRBV4-3 with TRBJ2-3, with 7 bases lining up with TRBD2. This clonotype was sampled from a woman aged 55-75 years in good health. For the CDR3, the DNA is TGCGCCAGCAGCCAAGATTCCGGGCTAGCGGCTGGGGGTGATACGCAGTATTTT. As protein: CASSQDSGLAAGGDTQYF.